Here is one TCR beta chain with its context. This clone was counted a single time. Its recognized antigen is unknown. Within one base of it there is no much larger clone, and no base qualities were kept. Taken with the paper, the label for treatment or condition translates to: about 20 received Ad26.COV2.S at low or high dose, single or two shots; several received placebo; per-sample allocation not given. Repertoires of vaccine and placebo recipients were sequenced from samples collected on day 63 after the first injection. Cohort 1b enrolled some 25 adults aged 18-55 years at a single site in Boston, USA, between 29 July and 7 August 2020. Ad26.COV2.S was a replication-incompetent adenovirus type 26 vector that expressed a prefusion-stabilized SARS-CoV-2 spike protein derived from the original Wuhan strain. The immunoSEQ Assay was used to sequence TCRbeta CDR3 regions. After extraction, genomic DNA underwent amplification by bias-controlled multiplex PCR, followed by high-throughput sequencing. Per the source publication's procedure: Collapsing and filtering of sequences were performed to quantify the absolute abundance of each unique TCRbeta CDR3 region. T cell fraction was estimated by normalizing TCRbeta template counts to usable DNA, which was measured by amplifying reference genes present in all nucleated cells. Repertoire TCRs were annotated as SARS-CoV-2-specific when V gene, CDR3 amino acid sequence and J gene were exactly matched to a known reactive TCR set. MIRA supplied the reference SARS-CoV-2 TCR set, which was filtered for enrichment in COVID-19-positive ImmuneCODE repertoires so that public or cross-reactive TCRs were removed. Drawing on the MIRA antigens, annotated TCRs were analysed further at the level of specific ORF or position within ORF. Breadth was defined as annotated unique rearrangements over total unique productive rearrangements; depth was the summed frequency of those rearrangements. Two-sided Wilcoxon rank-sum tests were applied when comparing TCR breadth between groups. TCRdb limited this immuneACCESS table to in-frame rearrangements with V and J called. A share of clones is missing; checked studies link under half to unresolved V genes, and the rest is unexplained. V, J and clone size are taken as reported in that table, and D and trimming were inferred from the DNA itself. The sample table records some 300,000 clones; around 84% of these occur just once. The top ten clones comprise less than 2% of the sample.

From cysteine to phenylalanine, the CDR3 is 13 amino acids long. This entry keeps only the CDR3 DNA: 39 bases, framed from base 1. Based on the germline V gene (reference sequence), the CDR1 and CDR2 sequences are LNHDA and SQIVND. Trimming removed 9 bases from V and 1 base from J, leaving 10 bases between the germline ends. The sample comes from a study of Ad26.COV2.S vaccination and SARS-CoV-2 variants (dated by TCRdb to the early 2020s). Background for the entire study: Vaccine-arm donors were drawn from COV1001, a multicentre, randomized, double-blind, placebo-controlled phase I-IIa trial of Ad26.COV2.S in healthy adults. Dosing of Ad26.COV2.S was intramuscular, at either 5x10^10 or 1x10^11 viral particles, delivered as one shot or as two shots spaced 56 days apart. TCRbeta repertoire sequencing was used to assess the specificity and breadth of SARS-CoV-2-reactive T cell receptors after Ad26.COV2.S vaccination. The TCR-sequenced set comprised approximately 30 samples: around 20 Ad26.COV2.S vaccine recipients, 5 placebo recipients and 8 SARS-CoV-2 convalescent individuals. Trial participants were randomized into five groups of five: low-dose or high-dose Ad26.COV2.S given once or twice, or placebo on both occasions. Investigators remained blinded to trial group allocation during experiments and outcome assessment.

Results and caveats for the whole study, not just this receptor: Higher spike-specific TCR breadth was observed in Ad26.COV2.S recipients than in placebo recipients (P = 0.0014). Non-spike TCR breadth was comparable between vaccine and placebo recipients, consistent with the vaccine containing only spike. The study was not powered to compare responses between vaccine doses or regimens. It was noted by the authors that total T cell responses may have been underestimated by the TCR breadth and depth analyses. Substantial breadth of spike-specific CD8+ and CD4+ T cell responses was reported after vaccination.

This sample comprised peripheral blood, obtained in a trial of Ad26.COV2.S vaccine versus placebo. The origin of this receptor is a person between 18 and 60 years old who received the Ad26.COV2.S COVID-19 vaccine or a placebo. The chain employs TRBV19 and TRBJ1-5, with the D gene not clear enough to name. The bases read TGTGCCAGCCGGGGAATCAGCAATCAGCCCCAGCATTTT. It is translated as CASRGISNQPQHF.